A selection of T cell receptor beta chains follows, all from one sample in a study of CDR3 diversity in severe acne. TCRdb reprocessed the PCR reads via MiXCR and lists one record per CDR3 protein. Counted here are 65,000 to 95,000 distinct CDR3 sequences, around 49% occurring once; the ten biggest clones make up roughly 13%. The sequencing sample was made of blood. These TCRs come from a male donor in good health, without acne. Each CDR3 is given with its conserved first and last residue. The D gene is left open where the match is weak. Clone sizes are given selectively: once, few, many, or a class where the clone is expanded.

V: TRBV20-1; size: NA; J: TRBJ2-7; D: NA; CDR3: CSANRDSKYEQYF; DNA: TGCAGTGCCAACCGGGACTCCAAATACGAGCAGTACTTC
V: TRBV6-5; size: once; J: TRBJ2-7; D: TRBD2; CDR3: CASSYSKGLAGSYEQYF; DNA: TGTGCCAGCAGTTACTCGAAGGGACTAGCGGGGTCGTACGAGCAGTACTTC
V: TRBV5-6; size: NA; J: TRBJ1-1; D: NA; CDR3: CASSRDWGTEAFF; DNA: TGTGCCAGCAGCCGAGACTGGGGGACTGAAGCTTTCTTT
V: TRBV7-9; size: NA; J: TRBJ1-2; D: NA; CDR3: CASSLRTAEGYTF; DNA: TGCGCCAGCAGCTTGCGGACTGCGGAGGGCTACACCTTC
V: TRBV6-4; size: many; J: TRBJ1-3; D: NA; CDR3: CASPGSGGNTIYF; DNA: TGTGCCAGCCCCGGCTCGGGTGGGAACACCATATATTTT
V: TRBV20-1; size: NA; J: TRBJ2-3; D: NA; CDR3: CSAGGATTSTDTQCF; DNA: TGCAGTGCTGGTGGGGCTACTACTAGCACAGATACGCAGTGTTTT
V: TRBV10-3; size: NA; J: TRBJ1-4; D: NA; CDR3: CAISDGSAGVYEKLFF; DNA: TGTGCCATCAGTGACGGGTCGGCAGGGGTTTATGAAAAACTGTTTTTT
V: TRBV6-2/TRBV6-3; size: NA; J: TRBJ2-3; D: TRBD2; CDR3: CARDPSGRGTDTQYF; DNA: TGTGCTAGAGACCCTAGCGGGAGGGGCACAGATACGCAGTATTTT
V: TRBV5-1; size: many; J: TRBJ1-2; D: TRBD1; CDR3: CASSLTGDRGYTF; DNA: TGCGCCAGCAGCTTGACAGGGGACCGTGGCTACACCTTC
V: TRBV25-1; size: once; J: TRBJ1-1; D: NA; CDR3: CASMGPRRRTEAFF; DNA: TGTGCCAGCATGGGCCCAAGGAGGAGGACTGAAGCTTTCTTT
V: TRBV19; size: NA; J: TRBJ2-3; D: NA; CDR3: CASSGGRVTDTQYF; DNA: TGTGCCAGTTCAGGGGGGCGGGTCACAGATACGCAGTATTTT
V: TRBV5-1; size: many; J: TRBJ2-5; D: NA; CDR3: CASSLADVTKETQYF; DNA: TGCGCCAGCAGCTTGGCGGACGTAACCAAAGAGACCCAGTACTTC
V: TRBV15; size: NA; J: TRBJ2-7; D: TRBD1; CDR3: CATSRDRRQGYEQYF; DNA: TGTGCCACCAGCAGAGATCGTAGACAGGGGTACGAGCAGTACTTC
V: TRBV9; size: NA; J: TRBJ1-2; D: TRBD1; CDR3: CASSPRQGSLHYGYTF; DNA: TGTGCCAGCAGCCCGCGACAGGGGAGCCTTCACTATGGCTACACCTTC
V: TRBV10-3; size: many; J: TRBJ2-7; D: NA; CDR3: CAIKGVGAGAYEQYF; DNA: TGTGCCATCAAGGGGGTGGGGGCGGGGGCCTACGAGCAGTACTTC
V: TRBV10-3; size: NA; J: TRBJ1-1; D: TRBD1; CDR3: CAITSGTDTEAFF; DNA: TGTGCCATCACATCAGGGACAGACACTGAAGCTTTCTTT
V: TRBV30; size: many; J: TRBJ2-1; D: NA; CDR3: CAWSDNEQFF; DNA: TGTGCCTGGAGTGACAATGAGCAGTTCTTC
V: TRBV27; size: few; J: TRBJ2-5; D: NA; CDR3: CASSSRDETQYF; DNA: TGTGCCAGCTCTAGCAGGGACGAGACCCAGTACTTC
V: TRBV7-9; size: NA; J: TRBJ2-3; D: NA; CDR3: CASSSLGIKDTQYF; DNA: TGTGCCAGCAGTTCCTTGGGGATTAAAGATACGCAGTATTTT
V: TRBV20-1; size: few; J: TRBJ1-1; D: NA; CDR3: CSATPSRVNTEAFF; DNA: TGCAGTGCTACTCCGTCGCGGGTGAACACTGAAGCTTTCTTT
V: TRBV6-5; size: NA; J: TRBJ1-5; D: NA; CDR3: CASSYQGFGSYEHF; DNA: TGTGCCAGCAGTTACCAGGGTTTTGGGTCCTACGAGCATTTT
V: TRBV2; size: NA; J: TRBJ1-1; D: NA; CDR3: CASSRIGAGGTEAFF; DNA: TGTGCCAGCAGCCGAATCGGCGCCGGGGGCACTGAAGCTTTCTTT
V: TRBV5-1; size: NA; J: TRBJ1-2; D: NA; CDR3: CASWGGRGPNYGYTF; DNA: TGCGCCAGCTGGGGGGGGAGGGGCCCTAACTATGGCTACACCTTC
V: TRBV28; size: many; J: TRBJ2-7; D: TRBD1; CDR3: CASSSGQDYEQYF; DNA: TGTGCCAGCAGTTCGGGACAGGACTACGAGCAGTACTTC
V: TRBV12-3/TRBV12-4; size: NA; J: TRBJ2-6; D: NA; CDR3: CASSWVPGANVLTF; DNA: TGTGCCAGCAGTTGGGTCCCTGGGGCCAACGTCCTGACTTTC
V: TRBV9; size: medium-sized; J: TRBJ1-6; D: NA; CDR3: CASSVFGTPPLHF; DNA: TGTGCCAGCAGCGTATTTGGGACTCCTCCCCTCCACTTT
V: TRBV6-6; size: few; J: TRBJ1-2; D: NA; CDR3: CASSYSRDRMNGYTF; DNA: TGTGCCAGCAGTTACTCGCGAGATAGGATGAATGGCTACACCTTC
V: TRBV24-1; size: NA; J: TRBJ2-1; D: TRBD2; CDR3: CATSDPGLAAITEQFF; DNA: TGTGCCACCAGTGACCCGGGACTAGCGGCAATCACGGAGCAGTTCTTC
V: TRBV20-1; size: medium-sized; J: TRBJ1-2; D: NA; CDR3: CSASTRGDGYTF; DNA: TGCAGTGCTAGTACCAGGGGAGATGGCTACACCTTC
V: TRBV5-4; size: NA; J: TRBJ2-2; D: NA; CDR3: CASSPGTTYTGELFF; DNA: TGTGCCAGCAGCCCAGGGACAACCTACACCGGGGAGCTGTTTTTT
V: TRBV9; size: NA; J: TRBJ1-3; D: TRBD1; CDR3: CASSVLRTGGYSGNTIYF; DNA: TGTGCCAGCAGCGTACTTAGGACAGGGGGCTACTCTGGAAACACCATATATTTT
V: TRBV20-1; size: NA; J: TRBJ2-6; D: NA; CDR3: CSASPGASSGANVLTF; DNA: TGCAGTGCTAGCCCGGGAGCATCTTCTGGGGCCAACGTCCTGACTTTC
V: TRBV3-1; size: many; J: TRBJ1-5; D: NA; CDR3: CASSQASNNQPQHF; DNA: TGTGCCAGCAGCCAAGCCAGTAACAATCAGCCCCAGCATTTT
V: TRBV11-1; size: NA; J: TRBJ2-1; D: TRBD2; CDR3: CASSLASGSRYNEQFF; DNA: TGTGCCAGCAGCTTAGCAAGCGGGAGTAGATACAATGAGCAGTTCTTC
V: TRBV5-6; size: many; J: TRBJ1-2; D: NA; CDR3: CASSLDQRLNYGYTF; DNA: TGTGCCAGCAGCTTGGATCAGCGCCTAAACTATGGCTACACCTTC
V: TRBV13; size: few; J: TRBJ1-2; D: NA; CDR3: CASSLEWAAGSYGYTF; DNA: TGTGCCAGCAGCTTAGAGTGGGCGGCCGGCTCTTATGGCTACACCTTC
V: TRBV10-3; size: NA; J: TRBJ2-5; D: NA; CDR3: CAISDQASYQETQYF; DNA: TGTGCCATCAGTGATCAGGCCTCGTACCAAGAGACCCAGTACTTC
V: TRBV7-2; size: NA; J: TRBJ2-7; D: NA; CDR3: CASKTGASAGTDTQYF; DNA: TGTGCCAGCAAAACCGGGGCTAGCGCCGGCACAGATACGCAGTACTTC
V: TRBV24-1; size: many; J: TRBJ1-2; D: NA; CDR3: CATSDSGRFSGYTF; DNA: TGTGCCACCAGTGATTCTGGGCGGTTCTCGGGCTACACCTTC
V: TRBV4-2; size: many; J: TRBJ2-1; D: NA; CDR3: CASSQNLRWDNEQFF; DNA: TGTGCCAGCAGCCAAAACCTCCGGTGGGACAATGAGCAGTTCTTC
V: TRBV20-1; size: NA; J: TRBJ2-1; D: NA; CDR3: CSAREGSVGLPRYEQFF; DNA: TGCAGTGCTAGAGAGGGGAGCGTAGGACTCCCTCGGTATGAGCAGTTCTTC
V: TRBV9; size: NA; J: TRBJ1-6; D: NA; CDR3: CASSPWTGNSPLHF; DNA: TGTGCCAGCAGCCCGTGGACGGGCAATTCACCCCTCCACTTT
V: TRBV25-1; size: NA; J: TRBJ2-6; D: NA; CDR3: CASSESVLAVYNEGVSGANVLTF; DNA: TGTGCCAGCAGTGAATCGGTATTAGCGGTATACAATGAGGGTGTATCTGGGGCCAACGTCCTGACTTTC
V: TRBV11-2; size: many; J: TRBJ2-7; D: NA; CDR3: CASSVRVVEQYF; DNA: TGTGCCAGCAGCGTCAGGGTAGTCGAGCAGTACTTC